This T cell receptor beta chain was documented in a study of blood T cell repertoires in COVID-19. Study at large: Acute and convalescent COVID-19 specimens originated in the United States, Italy and Spain. Sample material is recorded as cDNA or gDNA derived from T cells, B-cell-depleted T cells, or PBMCs.

V lost 4 bases, J lost 4 bases, and 4 bases stayed unmatched. The CDR3 extends over 15 amino acids. Germline V gene data show CDR1 as MNHEY and CDR2 as SVGEGT. How the authors handled the data: How many nucleated cells were present was estimated from reference gene primer amplification. Generated by immunoSEQ multiplex PCR, the TCRdb table keeps only in-frame clones and is missing some. That table furnishes V, J and clone size, whereas the DNA furnished D and trimming. Among 25,000 to 30,000 clones listed, roughly nine tenths were seen once. The receptor's source is a human donor in a cohort sampled during active COVID-19. The sample taken for sequencing was peripheral blood. The chain employs TRBV6-2 or TRBV6-3 and TRBJ2-1; 10 bases are shared with TRBD2. CDR3 bases: TGTGCCAGCAGTTCTAGGACTAGCGGTTACAATGAGCAGTTCTTC. It specifies CASSSRTSGYNEQFF.